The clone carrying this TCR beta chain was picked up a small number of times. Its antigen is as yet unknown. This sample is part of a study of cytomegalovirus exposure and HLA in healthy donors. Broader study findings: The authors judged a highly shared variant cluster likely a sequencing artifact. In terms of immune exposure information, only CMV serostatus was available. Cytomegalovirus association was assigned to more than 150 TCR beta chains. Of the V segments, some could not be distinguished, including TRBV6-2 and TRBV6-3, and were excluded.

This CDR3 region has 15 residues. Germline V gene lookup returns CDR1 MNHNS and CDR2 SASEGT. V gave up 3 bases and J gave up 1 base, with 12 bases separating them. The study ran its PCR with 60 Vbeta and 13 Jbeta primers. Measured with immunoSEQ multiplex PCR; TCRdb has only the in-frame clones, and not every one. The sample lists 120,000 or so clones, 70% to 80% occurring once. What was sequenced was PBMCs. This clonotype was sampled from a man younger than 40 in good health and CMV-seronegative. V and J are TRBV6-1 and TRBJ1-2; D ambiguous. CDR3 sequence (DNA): TGTGCCAGCAGTGAGTTTGGGCAGATTAACTATGGCTACACCTTC. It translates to CASSEFGQINYGYTF.